These 28 T cell receptor beta chains were all obtained from the same sample, sequenced in a study of shared clonotypes between healthy human individuals. Naive-designated CD8 cells lacked CD45RO, were positively enriched for CCR7, and omitted terminally differentiated effector memory CD45RA+ cells. Generated by immunoSEQ multiplex PCR, the TCRdb table keeps only in-frame clones and is missing some. In the table there are under 2,000,000 clones, approximately 94% of which are singletons. The sample comprised naive CD8+ T cells sorted from blood. Receptor source: a young man in good health.

This sequence joins TRBV6-6 and TRBJ1-2, with 8 positions matching TRBD1. The CDR3 is made up of 14 amino acids. Germline V gives CDR1 MNHNY, CDR2 SVGAGI (reference sequence). The V segment lost 7 bases and the J segment 10 bases; nucleotides outside the gene matches: 14. CDR3 region: CASKVGQGAIVYTF. The CDR3 nucleotides read TGTGCCAGCAAGGTTGGACAGGGTGCTATAGTCTACACCTTC.

The rearrangement links TRBV5-4 to TRBJ2-7; D remains unclear. The CDR3 covers 12 residues. Per the germline V gene, CDR1 is SGHNT and CDR2 is YYREEE (reference sequence). V was trimmed by 0 bases and J by 3 bases, leaving 4 bases between them. CDR3 nucleotides: TGTGCCAGCAGCTTGGACTACTACGAGCAGTACTTC. Amino acids: CASSLDYYEQYF.

As DNA, the CDR3 is TGTGCCAGCAGTCCGGGGTTCCAAGAGACCCAGTACTTC. Translated, it gives CASSPGFQETQYF. The chain carries TRBV5-4 and TRBJ2-5; possible D gene TRBD2, 5 bases. Germline lookup yields CDR1 SGHNT and CDR2 YYREEE (reference sequence). The length of the CDR3 is 13 residues. V lost 5 bases to trimming and J lost 1 base, with 9 bases between them.

This sequence joins TRBV7-2 and TRBJ2-1; D is unclear. CDR3 length: 13 residues. Per germline, CDR1 SGHTA and CDR2 FQGNSA. V dropped 1 base and J dropped 8 bases, with 9 bases sitting between them. The CDR3 here is CASSLVELDEQFF. CDR3 DNA: TGTGCCAGCAGCTTAGTGGAATTGGATGAGCAGTTCTTC.

The rearrangement links TRBV23-1 to TRBJ2-7, with TRBD1 as a possible D gene (5 bases). TRBV23-1 has ORF status, its function being uncertain. This CDR3 has 12 amino acids. V lost 8 bases and J lost 2, with 10 bases in between. Here the CDR3 reads CASVTGTYEQYF. CDR3 bases: TGCGCCAGCGTTACAGGAACCTACGAGCAGTACTTC.

This clone is a singleton in its sample. The rearrangement joins TRBV10-3 to TRBJ2-2; D might be TRBD1 or TRBD2, each matching 5 bases. The CDR3 covers 15 residues. The germline CDR1 and CDR2 sequences are ENHRY and SYGVKD. V dropped 6 bases and J dropped 1 base, with 12 bases sitting between them. The CDR3 spells CAISPRDQNTGELFF. The DNA for the CDR3 is TGTGCCATCAGCCCCCGGGACCAGAACACCGGGGAGCTGTTTTTT.

This clone was counted between two and nine times. V and J are TRBV11-2 and TRBJ2-2; D is tentatively TRBD1 or TRBD2 (5 bases each). The V and J ends lost 7 bases and 6 bases respectively, with 18 bases between them. CDR3 length equals 15 residues. Germline V gene data show CDR1 as SGHAT and CDR2 as FQNNGV. The CDR3 nucleotides are TGTGCCAGCATCCTGGGGCTAGCCAGTTCCGGGGAGCTGTTTTTT. Translation: CASILGLASSGELFF.

The rearrangement joins TRBV19 to TRBJ1-5; D is unclear. Germline V gives CDR1 LNHDA, CDR2 SQIVND (reference sequence). V dropped 2 bases and J dropped 0 bases, with 14 bases sitting between them. The CDR3 is made up of 17 amino acids. The CDR3 coding sequence is TGTGCCAGTAGTATATCGTGGCAGCTATATAGCAATCAGCCCCAGCATTTT. Amino acids: CASSISWQLYSNQPQHF.

The V and J genes are TRBV1 and TRBJ2-3; the table calls TRBD2, which could not be checked here. TRBV1 is an annotated pseudogene. This CDR3 is 17 amino acids long. The CDR3 nucleotides read TGCACCAGCAGCCGGTCGACTAGCGGGAGTACCACAGATACGCAGTATTTT. Protein sequence: CTSSRSTSGSTTDTQYF.

The chain joins TRBV7-9 to TRBJ1-4; D is possibly TRBD1 (5 bases). Between the trimmed V and J ends, which lost 0 bases and 5 bases, there was a span of 7 bases. CDR1 and CDR2 (germline): SEHNR, FQNEAQ (reference sequence). The CDR3 spans 14 residues. The CDR3 DNA follows: TGTGCCAGCAGCTTAGCCAGGGACAATGAAAAACTGTTTTTT. This encodes CASSLARDNEKLFF. The variable domain in full, completed from reference TRBV7-9 and TRBJ1-4, reads DTGVSQNPRHKITKRGQNVTFRCDPISEHNRLYWYRQTLGQGPEFLTYFQNEAQLEKSRLLSDRFSAERPKGSFSTLEIQRTEQGDSAMYLCASSLARDNEKLFFGSGTQLSVL.

V is TRBV5-6 and J is TRBJ1-5, with D unclear. Germline V CDR1 and CDR2: SGHDT, YYEEEE. V was trimmed by 4 bases and J by 1 base, leaving 9 bases between them. The CDR3 extends over 14 amino acids. DNA of the CDR3: TGTGCCAGCAGCCGGGAGAACAGCAATCAGCCCCAGCATTTT. Translating it yields CASSRENSNQPQHF. The full variable domain, with the rest looked up from reference TRBV5-6 and TRBJ1-5, is DAGVTQSPTHLIKTRGQQVTLRCSPKSGHDTVSWYQQALGQGPQFIFQYYEEEERQRGNFPDRFSGHQFPNYSSELNVNALLLGDSALYLCASSRENSNQPQHFGDGTRLSIL.

This chain connects TRBV23-1 to TRBJ2-6; a possible D gene is TRBD1 (5 bases). TRBV23-1 is marked as an open reading frame, function uncertain. This CDR3 comprises 16 residues. V was shortened by 7 bases and J by 0 bases, with 13 bases between the two germline ends. CDR3 in amino acids: CASKGAGFSGANVLTF. CDR3 nucleotide sequence: TGCGCCAGCAAAGGGGCAGGCTTCTCTGGGGCCAACGTCCTGACTTTC.

On this clone: The sample holds other DNA sequences that translate to the same CDR3. The chain combines TRBV6-5 with TRBJ2-1; no clear D. Germline V gives CDR1 MNHEY, CDR2 SVGAGI. Trimming took off 2 bases at V and 7 bases at J, with 9 bases between the two ends. The length of the CDR3 is 13 residues. CDR3: CASSYSVANEQFF. In DNA, the CDR3 is TGTGCCAGCAGTTACAGTGTGGCAAATGAGCAGTTCTTC.

This chain uses TRBV19 with TRBJ1-4; no firm D call. Trimming took off 4 bases at V and 13 bases at J, with 10 bases between the two ends. The CDR3 has 11 amino acids. CDR1 is LNHDA and CDR2 is SQIVND in the germline V gene (reference sequence). The CDR3 loop reads CASSNTAGLFF. DNA of the CDR3: TGTGCCAGTAGTAACACCGCGGGACTGTTTTTT. The variable domain in full, with the rest retrieved from reference TRBV19 and TRBJ1-4, is DGGITQSPKYLFRKEGQNVTLSCEQNLNHDAMYWYRQDPGQGLRLIYYSQIVNDFQKGDIAEGYSVSREKKESFPLTVTSAQKNPTAFYLCASSNTAGLFFGSGTQLSVL.

The chain is built from TRBV11-2 and TRBJ1-2; D is uncertain. The ends were cut back, 0 bases at V and 5 bases at J, with 7 bases in the middle. The CDR3 is 13 residues long. CDR1 and CDR2 (germline): SGHAT, FQNNGV. The chain's CDR3 is CASSLEAAYGYTF. In DNA, the CDR3 is TGTGCCAGCAGCTTAGAGGCAGCGTATGGCTACACCTTC.

The gene calls are TRBV29-1 and TRBJ2-5; no clear D gene. CDR3 length: 12 amino acids. CDR1 is SQVTM and CDR2 is ANQGSEA in the germline V gene. V was pared by 0 bases and J by 11 bases, with 13 bases between. The CDR3 loop reads CSVEDLESQQYF. CDR3 nucleotide sequence: TGCAGCGTTGAAGATCTTGAAAGTCAGCAGTACTTC.

The chain employs TRBV13 and TRBJ1-4; D uncertain. From germline, CDR1 is PRHDT and CDR2 FYEKMQ (reference sequence). V dropped 0 bases and J dropped 1 base, with 9 bases sitting between them. The CDR3 runs 16 residues. CDR3 nucleotides: TGTGCCAGCAGCTTAGGCCCGACCGGAACTAATGAAAAACTGTTTTTT. It translates to CASSLGPTGTNEKLFF.

The rearrangement links TRBV19 to TRBJ2-1; 10 positions agree with TRBD1. V was clipped by 7 bases and J by 4 bases; unmatched bases: 4. CDR1 is LNHDA and CDR2 is SQIVND in the germline V gene (reference sequence). The CDR3 spans 14 residues. As DNA, the CDR3 is TGTGCCAGTATGGACAGGGGGAGATACAATGAGCAGTTCTTC. Its protein is CASMDRGRYNEQFF. The entire variable domain, with the rest obtained from reference TRBV19 and TRBJ2-1, is as follows: DGGITQSPKYLFRKEGQNVTLSCEQNLNHDAMYWYRQDPGQGLRLIYYSQIVNDFQKGDIAEGYSVSREKKESFPLTVTSAQKNPTAFYLCASMDRGRYNEQFFGPGTRLTVL.

The rearrangement links TRBV27 to TRBJ1-5; D is perhaps TRBD1 (5 bases). This CDR3 has 15 residues. Germline V gene sequence: CDR1 MNHEY, CDR2 SMNVEV (reference sequence). Trimming removed 0 bases from V and 6 bases from J, with 12 bases in between. DNA for the CDR3: TGTGCCAGCAGTTTATCTGCGGGGGTGGTTCAGCCCCAGCATTTT. The encoded protein is CASSLSAGVVQPQHF.

V and J are TRBV9 and TRBJ2-2, with unresolved D. The CDR3 has 13 residues. V dropped 4 bases and J dropped 7 bases, with 11 bases sitting between them. Germline V gene lookup returns CDR1 SGDLS and CDR2 YYNGEE. The CDR3 DNA sequence: TGTGCCAGCAGCCCTCGGCTTGGCGGGGAGCTGTTTTTT. It yields the protein CASSPRLGGELFF.

The chain carries TRBV9 and TRBJ2-1, with D hard to call. This CDR3 region has 13 residues. V was shortened by 0 bases and J by 8 bases, with 9 bases between the two germline ends. From germline, CDR1 is SGDLS and CDR2 YYNGEE. The CDR3 here is CASSVGHGDEQFF. As DNA, the CDR3 is TGTGCCAGCAGCGTAGGTCACGGCGATGAGCAGTTCTTC.

The V gene is TRBV11-2, the J gene TRBJ1-6; tentative D call: TRBD1 (5 bases). The CDR3 runs to 15 residues. Germline CDR1 SGHAT, CDR2 FQNNGV. With 2 bases removed from V and 9 bases from J, the gap between germline ends came to 14 bases. The CDR3 nucleotides read TGTGCCAGCAGCTTAATAGGGACTTTGGGTTCACCCCTCCACTTT. Its translation: CASSLIGTLGSPLHF.

This chain links TRBV28 with TRBJ2-3; 12 bases line up with TRBD2. The V gene end was trimmed by 8 bases and the J gene end by 5 bases; junction bases not matched to a gene: 20. The CDR3 loop spans 19 amino acids. In germline, CDR1 is MDHEN, CDR2 SYDVKM. This chain's CDR3 is CASRGVEGLAGGPGDTQYF. CDR3 sequence (DNA): TGTGCCAGCCGAGGGGTCGAGGGGCTAGCGGGGGGGCCCGGAGATACGCAGTATTTT.

The rearrangement uses TRBV2 and TRBJ2-2, with 9 bases identical to TRBD1. The V segment lost 6 bases and the J segment 6 bases; nucleotides outside the gene matches: 5. Germline V CDR1 and CDR2: SNHLY, FYNNEI. CDR3 size: 14 residues. The CDR3 region has the DNA TGTGCCAGCAGCGAGGGACAGGGTGCCGGGGAGCTGTTTTTT. It is translated as CASSEGQGAGELFF.

Details on this clone: Distinct nucleotide sequences in the sample also encode this CDR3. This chain connects TRBV29-1 to TRBJ1-1; D is uncertain. This CDR3 spans 9 amino acids. Germline CDR1 SQVTM, CDR2 ANQGSEA. V gave up 4 bases and J gave up 6 bases, with 3 bases separating them. The CDR3 nucleotides read TGCAGCGTTGCCCCTGAAGCTTTCTTT. This translates into CSVAPEAFF.

The chain employs TRBV4-1 and TRBJ2-2; D remains ambiguous. The CDR3 has 13 amino acids. V was pared by 3 bases and J by 6 bases, with 8 bases between. CDR1 and CDR2 (germline): MGHRA, YSYEKL. The DNA of the CDR3 is TGCGCCAGCAGCCAGACCTCTCCCGGGGAGCTGTTTTTT. Translation gives CASSQTSPGELFF.

The V and J genes are TRBV4-1 and TRBJ2-1, with no clear D. The CDR3 contains 12 residues. V gave up 4 bases and J gave up 10 bases, with 11 bases separating them. CDR1 is MGHRA and CDR2 is YSYEKL in the germline V gene. This CDR3 is CASSPTTGEQFF. The CDR3 DNA reads as TGCGCCAGCAGCCCGACAACCGGCGAGCAGTTCTTC.

Only a few counts were recorded for this clone. The rearrangement joins TRBV5-1 to TRBJ1-6, with D unresolved. The CDR3 sequence is 15 residues long. Germline CDR1 is SGHRS and CDR2 is YFSETQ. Trimming shortened V by 3 bases and J by 5 bases, and 12 bases separated the two germline ends. The CDR3 protein is CASSSHFGDNSPLHF. The CDR3 bases are TGCGCCAGCAGCTCCCACTTCGGCGATAATTCACCCCTCCACTTT.